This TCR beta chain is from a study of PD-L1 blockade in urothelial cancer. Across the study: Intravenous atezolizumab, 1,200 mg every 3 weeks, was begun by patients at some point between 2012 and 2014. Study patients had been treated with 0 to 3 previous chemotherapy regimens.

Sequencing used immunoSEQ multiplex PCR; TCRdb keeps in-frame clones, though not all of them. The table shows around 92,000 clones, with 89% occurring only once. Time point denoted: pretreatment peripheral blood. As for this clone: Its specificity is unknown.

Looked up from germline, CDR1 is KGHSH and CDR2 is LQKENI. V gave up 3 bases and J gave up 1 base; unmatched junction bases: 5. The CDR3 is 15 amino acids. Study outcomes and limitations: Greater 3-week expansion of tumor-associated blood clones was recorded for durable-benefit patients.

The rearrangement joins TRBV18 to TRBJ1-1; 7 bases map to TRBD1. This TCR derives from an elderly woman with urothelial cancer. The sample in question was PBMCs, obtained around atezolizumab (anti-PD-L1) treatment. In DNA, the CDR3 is TGTGCCAGCTCACCCCCTGGGACAGAGAACACTGAAGCTTTCTTT. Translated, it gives CASSPPGTENTEAFF. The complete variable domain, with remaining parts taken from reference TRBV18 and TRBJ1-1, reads NAGVMQNPRHLVRRRGQEARLRCSPMKGHSHVYWYRQLPEEGLKFMVYLQKENIIDESGMPKERFSAEFPKEGPSILRIQQVVRGDSAAYFCASSPPGTENTEAFFGQGTRLTVV.